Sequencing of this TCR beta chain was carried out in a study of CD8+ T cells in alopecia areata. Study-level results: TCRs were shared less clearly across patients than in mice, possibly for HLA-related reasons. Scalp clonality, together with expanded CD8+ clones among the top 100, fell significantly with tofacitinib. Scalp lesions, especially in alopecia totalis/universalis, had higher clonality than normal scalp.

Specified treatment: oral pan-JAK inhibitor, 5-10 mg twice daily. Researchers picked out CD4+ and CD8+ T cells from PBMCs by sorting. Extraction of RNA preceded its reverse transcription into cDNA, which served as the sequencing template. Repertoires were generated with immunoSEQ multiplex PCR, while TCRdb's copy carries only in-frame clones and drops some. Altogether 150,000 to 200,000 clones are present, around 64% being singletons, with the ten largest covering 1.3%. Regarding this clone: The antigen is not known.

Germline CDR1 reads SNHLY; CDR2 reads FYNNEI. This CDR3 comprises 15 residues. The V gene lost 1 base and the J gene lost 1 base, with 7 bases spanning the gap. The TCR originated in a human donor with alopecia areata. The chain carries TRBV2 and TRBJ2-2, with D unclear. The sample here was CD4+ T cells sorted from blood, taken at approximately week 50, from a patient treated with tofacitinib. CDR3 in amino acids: CASSEVSLNTGELFF. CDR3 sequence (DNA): TGTGCCAGCAGTGAAGTCAGCTTGAACACCGGGGAGCTGTTTTTT.